What follows are 23 T cell receptor beta chains derived from one specimen sequenced in a study of cytomegalovirus exposure and HLA in healthy donors (dated by TCRdb to about 2017). Libraries were prepared through the immunoSEQ multiplex PCR assay. For the multiplex PCR, a mixture combining 60 forward primers for TCR Vbeta segments and 13 reverse primers for TCR Jbeta segments was used. In its TCRdb copy, this immuneACCESS table keeps in-frame sequences only and misses some clones. Where compared with another copy, unresolved V genes explain less than half of these, and the others have no known cause. This sample is represented by 120,000 or so clones; roughly 9% of them were singletons. The ten biggest clones cover around 6% of the sample. Sequencing was performed on PBMCs. The receptors here all came from a woman aged 40 to 50 in good health and CMV-seropositive.

This clone came up a few times. V and J are TRBV11-3 and TRBJ1-1; D may be TRBD1 (6 bases). The CDR3 has 13 amino acids. Trimming removed 5 bases from V and 5 bases from J, with 12 bases in between. The germline gives CDR1 SGHNT, CDR2 YENEEA. CDR3 nucleotides: TGTGCCAGCAGCCAAGAGACAGGAACTGAAGCTTTCTTT. Encoded protein: CASSQETGTEAFF.

The J gene is TRBJ2-5, the V gene TRBV6-5, with D possibly matching TRBD1 (5 bases). The CDR3 is 15 residues long. CDR1 is MNHEY and CDR2 is SVGAGI in the germline V gene. Trimming pared 2 bases from V and 4 bases from J, leaving 14 bases between. The CDR3 DNA is TGTGCCAGCAGTTACGGTGGGGCCTATGGAGAGACCCAGTACTTC. Translated, it gives CASSYGGAYGETQYF.

This clone has only a few counts. J is TRBJ1-2 and V is TRBV14, with D tentatively TRBD1 (5 bases). V was clipped by 6 bases and J by 3 bases, with 14 bases between them. CDR1 SGHDN and CDR2 FVKESK come from the germline V gene. The CDR3 sequence is 14 residues long. CDR3 sequence (DNA): TGTGCCAGCAGTCGCAGGGTGCTTGACTATGGCTACACCTTC. Amino acid sequence: CASSRRVLDYGYTF.

This clone was counted only a few times. The chain carries TRBV11-2 and TRBJ2-1; 9 nucleotides match TRBD2. Looked up from germline, CDR1 is SGHAT and CDR2 is FQNNGV. V lost 3 bases and J lost 0; bases outside the gene matches: 12. This CDR3 spans 19 amino acids. CDR3 bases: TGTGCCAGCAGCTTTAAACCTACCCTGACTAGCGGCTCCTACAATGAGCAGTTCTTC. Translating gives CASSFKPTLTSGSYNEQFF.

The genes are TRBV6-1 and TRBJ1-2; D is unclear. CDR3 length equals 15 residues. Germline CDR1 reads MNHNS; CDR2 reads SASEGT. The germline V and J ends were trimmed by 0 bases and 3 bases, with 11 bases remaining between them. As DNA, the CDR3 is TGTGCCAGCAGTGAAGCGCTTCGGGGTTACTATGGCTACACCTTC. Amino acid sequence: CASSEALRGYYGYTF.

The chain joins TRBV30 to TRBJ2-7; D perhaps matches TRBD1 (6 bases). Trimming shortened V by 3 bases and J by 4 bases, and 13 bases separated the two germline ends. Looked up from germline, CDR1 is GTSNPN and CDR2 is SVGIG (reference sequence). The CDR3 covers 13 residues. This chain's CDR3 is CAWRAGTLYEQYF. CDR3 coding DNA: TGTGCCTGGAGGGCCGGGACATTGTACGAGCAGTACTTC.

This rearrangement joins TRBV7-9 to TRBJ1-1, with a possible D match to TRBD1 (6 bases). The CDR3 loop spans 15 amino acids. V lost 0 bases, J lost 6 bases, and 14 bases lay in between. CDR1 is SEHNR, CDR2 FQNEAQ, per germline (reference sequence). The CDR3 nucleotides are TGTGCCAGCAGCTTAGCGGGGCAGGGGATGTCTGAAGCTTTCTTT. It encodes CASSLAGQGMSEAFF.

As DNA, the CDR3 is TGTGCCAGCAGCTCTCAGGGGCGGCGCTATGGCTACACCTTC. This encodes CASSSQGRRYGYTF. The V and J genes are TRBV6-5 and TRBJ1-2, with a possible D match to TRBD1 (6 bases). V lost 6 bases to trimming and J lost 4 bases, with 15 bases between them. Germline V lookup: CDR1 MNHEY, CDR2 SVGAGI. The CDR3 length is 14 residues.

V usage is TRBV15 and J usage is TRBJ1-2; no firm D call. The germline V gene encodes CDR1 LNHNV and CDR2 YYDKDF (reference sequence). V was shortened by 1 base and J by 4 bases, with 13 bases between the two germline ends. This CDR3 is built from 15 residues. CDR3 loop: CATSRGRGRSYGYTF. The DNA for the CDR3 is TGTGCCACCAGCAGAGGACGGGGAAGGAGCTATGGCTACACCTTC.

This clone was observed a few times. This chain joins TRBV7-9 and TRBJ2-6; D is possibly TRBD1 (6 bases). Germline CDR1 SEHNR, CDR2 FQNEAQ (reference sequence). CDR3 size: 17 residues. V gave up 2 bases and J gave up 2 bases, with 13 bases separating them. CDR3 sequence: CASSLYGGRAGANVLTF. As DNA, the CDR3 is TGTGCCAGCAGCTTATATGGGGGCAGGGCTGGGGCCAACGTCCTGACTTTC.

This clone has more than one count but fewer than ten. The gene calls are TRBV9 and TRBJ1-1; D gene ambiguous. Germline CDR1 is SGDLS and CDR2 is YYNGEE. The CDR3 runs to 14 residues. V was pared by 0 bases and J by 5 bases, with 11 bases between. The CDR3, as DNA: TGTGCCAGCAGCGTAGGACAAATAACAACTGAAGCTTTCTTT. Its translation: CASSVGQITTEAFF.

This chain connects TRBV7-3 to TRBJ1-5; maybe TRBD1 (6 bases). The CDR3 consists of 13 residues. Germline CDR1 reads SGHTA; CDR2 reads FQGTGA. Trimming removed 5 bases at V and 5 bases at J, with 10 bases between. The CDR3 DNA is TGTGCCAGCAGCGAGAACAGGGATCAGCCCCAGCATTTT. Protein sequence: CASSENRDQPQHF. The full variable domain, with the rest looked up from reference TRBV7-3 and TRBJ1-5, is GAGVSQTPSNKVTEKGKYVELRCDPISGHTALYWYRQSLGQGPEFLIYFQGTGAADDSGLPNDRFFAVRPEGSVSTLKIQRTERGDSAVYLCASSENRDQPQHFGDGTRLSIL.

This clone turned up a few times. V is TRBV5-1 and J is TRBJ1-2; D unclear. The germline V and J ends were trimmed by 0 bases and 6 bases, with 15 bases remaining between them. The V gene's germline CDR1 is SGHRS and CDR2 YFSETQ. The CDR3 contains 15 residues. The CDR3: CASSLATSTEDGYTF. Here the CDR3 DNA reads TGCGCCAGCAGCTTGGCAACCTCGACGGAGGATGGCTACACCTTC.

This clone came up a few times. The J gene is TRBJ2-5, the V gene TRBV10-2, with a weak D call TRBD1 (5 bases). This CDR3 comprises 14 residues. The V end lost 4 bases, the J end lost 2 bases, and 11 bases lay between the germline ends. Germline-derived CDR1 and CDR2 are WSHSY and SAAADI. The CDR3 loop reads CASSVATDQETQYF. CDR3 bases: TGCGCCAGCAGTGTGGCGACAGATCAAGAGACCCAGTACTTC.

This clone was detected a few times. The genes are TRBV9 and TRBJ1-5; 7 nucleotides align to TRBD1. The V segment lost 6 bases and the J segment 3 bases; nucleotides outside the gene matches: 6. The CDR3 is 14 amino acids. CDR1 is SGDLS and CDR2 is YYNGEE in the germline V gene. The DNA for the CDR3 is TGTGCCAGCACCCGGGACAGCGACAATCAGCCCCAGCATTTT. Translation: CASTRDSDNQPQHF.

A few counts support this clone. The V gene is TRBV19, the J gene TRBJ1-2, with no clear D. This CDR3 is 14 amino acids long. Germline V CDR1 and CDR2: LNHDA, SQIVND (reference sequence). The germline V and J ends were trimmed by 1 base and 7 bases, with 13 bases remaining between them. As DNA, the CDR3 is TGTGCCAGTAGTATAGGCGGCCTAATGGGTGGCTACACCTTC. Its translation: CASSIGGLMGGYTF.

This clone was detected a few times. The V call is TRBV9, the J call TRBJ1-1; D is possibly TRBD1 (5 bases). The CDR3 sequence is 15 residues long. Between the trimmed V and J ends, which lost 0 bases and 2 bases, there was a span of 11 bases. Germline CDR1 SGDLS, CDR2 YYNGEE. The CDR3 DNA is TGTGCCAGCAGCGTAGAAGGGGCGGGAAACACTGAAGCTTTCTTT. This sequence encodes CASSVEGAGNTEAFF.

The chain recombines TRBV12-5 with TRBJ2-7; D possibly corresponds to TRBD2 (5 bases). V dropped 2 bases and J dropped 1 base, with 6 bases sitting between them. The CDR3 consists of 13 residues. Germline loops: CDR1 LGHNT, CDR2 FRNRAP. CDR3 bases: TGTGCTAGTGGTTTGAGAGGGTCCTACGAGCAGTACTTC. It encodes CASGLRGSYEQYF. The variable domain in full, completed from reference TRBV12-5 and TRBJ2-7, reads DARVTQTPRHKVTEMGQEVTMRCQPILGHNTVFWYRQTMMQGLELLAYFRNRAPLDDSGMPKDRFSAEMPDATLATLKIQPSEPRDSAVYFCASGLRGSYEQYFGPGTRLTVT.

This clone was observed a few times. This sequence joins TRBV5-5 and TRBJ1-5; D possibly corresponds to TRBD1 (5 bases). V lost 4 bases and J 4 bases, leaving 15 bases between the germline ends. The CDR3 loop spans 15 amino acids. Germline lookup yields CDR1 SGHKS and CDR2 YYEKEE (reference sequence). The CDR3 loop is CASSTEGHRNQPQHF. The CDR3 DNA sequence: TGTGCCAGCAGCACTGAAGGACATAGGAATCAGCCCCAGCATTTT. Full variable domain (rest looked up from reference TRBV5-5 and TRBJ1-5): DAGVTQSPTHLIKTRGQQVTLRCSPISGHKSVSWYQQVLGQGPQFIFQYYEKEERGRGNFPDRFSARQFPNYSSELNVNALLLGDSALYLCASSTEGHRNQPQHFGDGTRLSIL.

The CDR3 reads CASSLAPGQGAGYTF. Written as DNA, the CDR3 is TGTGCCAGCAGCTTGGCCCCGGGACAGGGCGCTGGCTACACCTTC. J is TRBJ1-2 and V is TRBV5-4; 9 bases align to TRBD1. The CDR3 consists of 15 residues. With 0 bases clipped from V and 7 bases from J, the junction kept 7 bases outside the gene matches. Germline V gene sequence: CDR1 SGHNT, CDR2 YYREEE (reference sequence).

As for this clone: An end of the junction differs from the germline gene, which may be a read error. The CDR3 region has the DNA TGTGCCAGCAGCTTAGGTCCCGGCGACAGGGGTGGATTTGCCTTC. Its protein product is CASSLGPGDRGGFAF. The chain carries TRBV7-6 and TRBJ2-7; 8 bases line up with TRBD1. CDR3 size: 15 residues. Germline CDR1 is SGHVS and CDR2 is FNYEAQ.

Only a few counts were recorded for this clone. Written as DNA, the CDR3 is TGTGCCAGTAGTGTGGGCCCAGCGGGCAATGAGCAGTTCTTC. This gives the protein CASSVGPAGNEQFF. The genes are TRBV19 and TRBJ2-1, with a weak D call TRBD2 (6 bases). The CDR3 covers 14 residues. V lost 5 bases and J lost 6, with 14 bases in between. From germline, CDR1 is LNHDA and CDR2 SQIVND (reference sequence).

This clone was counted a few times. J is TRBJ2-5 and V is TRBV5-4, with 12 nucleotides matching TRBD2. The CDR3 has 18 amino acids. After removal of 4 bases from V and 5 bases from J, the junction contained 15 bases not matched to a gene. CDR1 and CDR2 from the germline V gene are SGHNT and YYREEE (reference sequence). CDR3 loop: CASSHGKLAGGTLETQYF. The CDR3 DNA reads as TGTGCCAGCAGCCACGGCAAACTAGCGGGGGGAACGTTGGAGACCCAGTACTTC. Full variable domain (outside the CDR3, taken from reference TRBV5-4 and TRBJ2-5): ETGVTQSPTHLIKTRGQQVTLRCSSQSGHNTVSWYQQALGQGPQFIFQYYREEENGRGNFPPRFSGLQFPNYSSELNVNALELDDSALYLCASSHGKLAGGTLETQYFGPGTRLLVL.